One and the same sample provided the 14 T cell receptor beta chains below, sequenced in a study of T cells in localized non-small cell lung cancer. The table came from immunoSEQ multiplex PCR; TCRdb's copy has only in-frame clones and leaves some out. The top ten clones hold roughly 4.3% of a sample with approximately 83,000 clones, approximately 90% of them seen once. The sample here was PBMCs, taken before any cancer treatment. These receptors came from a woman aged 40 to 75 with stage II squamous cell lung carcinoma.

This chain uses TRBV27 with TRBJ1-5; D call uncertain. This CDR3 contains 13 residues. Per the germline V gene, CDR1 is MNHEY and CDR2 is SMNVEV (reference sequence). V was cut by 0 bases and J by 5 bases, with 5 bases left in between. CDR3 bases: TGTGCCAGCAGTTTATCCCACCATCAGCCCCAGCATTTT. Its protein is CASSLSHHQPQHF.

This chain joins TRBV18 and TRBJ1-5, with D possibly matching TRBD1 (6 bases). Germline V gives CDR1 KGHSH, CDR2 LQKENI. The CDR3 consists of 15 residues. Between the trimmed V and J ends, which lost 2 bases and 4 bases, there was a span of 12 bases. Here the CDR3 reads CASSPVRTENQPQHF. The CDR3 bases are TGTGCCAGCTCACCAGTTCGGACAGAAAATCAGCCCCAGCATTTT. Variable domain in full (rest from reference TRBV18 and TRBJ1-5): NAGVMQNPRHLVRRRGQEARLRCSPMKGHSHVYWYRQLPEEGLKFMVYLQKENIIDESGMPKERFSAEFPKEGPSILRIQQVVRGDSAAYFCASSPVRTENQPQHFGDGTRLSIL.

This chain connects TRBV5-4 to TRBJ2-1; 7 nucleotides agree with TRBD2. CDR1 and CDR2 from the germline V gene are SGHNT and YYREEE (reference sequence). V lost 3 bases, J lost 6 bases, and 9 bases stayed unmatched. The CDR3 is made up of 15 amino acids. The CDR3 is CASSSRLAGGNEQFF. DNA for the CDR3: TGTGCCAGCAGCTCCCGACTAGCCGGGGGCAATGAGCAGTTCTTC.

The V gene is TRBV10-3, the J gene TRBJ2-7; D is perhaps TRBD1 or TRBD2 (5 bases each). The germline CDR1 and CDR2 sequences are ENHRY and SYGVKD. V was clipped by 5 bases and J by 3 bases, with 11 bases between them. The CDR3 has 13 amino acids. The CDR3 nucleotides read TGTGCCATCAGTTCCCGGGACGGCTACGAGCAGTACTTC. Protein: CAISSRDGYEQYF.

The rearrangement joins TRBV7-9 to TRBJ2-3; D gene ambiguous. From germline, CDR1 is SEHNR and CDR2 FQNEAQ (reference sequence). The length of the CDR3 is 13 residues. V was shortened by 3 bases and J by 9 bases, with 13 bases between the two germline ends. For the CDR3, the DNA is TGTGCCAGCAGCTTGAGCCTCCTGGGGACGCAGTATTTT. Translation: CASSLSLLGTQYF.

The chain links TRBV5-1 to TRBJ2-3; D unclear. The CDR3 covers 15 residues. Trimming cost V 2 bases and J 0 bases, with 10 bases left between them. CDR1 is SGHRS, CDR2 YFSETQ, per germline. In nucleotides, the CDR3 is TGCGCCAGCAGCTTTTGGTCCCCAAGCACAGATACGCAGTATTTT. Its protein product is CASSFWSPSTDTQYF. Full variable domain (missing parts from reference TRBV5-1 and TRBJ2-3): KAGVTQTPRYLIKTRGQQVTLSCSPISGHRSVSWYQQTPGQGLQFLFEYFSETQRNKGNFPGRFSGRQFSNSRSEMNVSTLELGDSALYLCASSFWSPSTDTQYFGPGTRLTVL.

V usage is TRBV2 and J usage is TRBJ1-5, with 10 bases matching TRBD1. The V gene end was trimmed by 7 bases and the J gene end by 9 bases; junction bases not matched to a gene: 3. The CDR3 covers 12 residues. The germline V gene encodes CDR1 SNHLY and CDR2 FYNNEI. CDR3: CASMGQGRPQHF. The CDR3 DNA sequence: TGTGCCAGCATGGGACAGGGGAGGCCCCAGCATTTT.

The V and J genes are TRBV14 and TRBJ2-6, with 7 bases that match TRBD1. Germline CDR1 SGHDN, CDR2 FVKESK. The CDR3 has 18 residues. V gave up 4 bases and J gave up 0 bases; unmatched junction bases: 9. The DNA for the CDR3 is TGTGCCAGCAGCCGTTTCCCGGGACAGACCTCTGGGGCCAACGTCCTGACTTTC. It translates to CASSRFPGQTSGANVLTF.

V is TRBV7-9 and J is TRBJ1-5; D remains unclear. The CDR3 has 11 residues. V was clipped by 7 bases and J by 9 bases, with 10 bases between them. From germline, CDR1 is SEHNR and CDR2 FQNEAQ (reference sequence). This CDR3 is CASTREGPQHF. The CDR3, as DNA: TGTGCCAGCACCAGAGAGGGGCCCCAGCATTTT.

The genes are TRBV4-1 and TRBJ2-2, with D hard to call. CDR1 is MGHRA, CDR2 YSYEKL, per germline. This CDR3 spans 14 amino acids. Trimming took 7 bases from V and 2 from J, leaving 11 bases between them. The CDR3 loop reads CASKVSDNTGELFF. In DNA form, the CDR3 reads TGCGCCAGCAAGGTCAGCGACAACACCGGGGAGCTGTTTTTT.

The chain carries TRBV29-1 and TRBJ1-1, with 7 nucleotides matching TRBD1. CDR3 length equals 16 residues. V shed 5 bases, J shed 5 bases, and the junction held 17 bases outside the gene matches. Germline CDR1 SQVTM, CDR2 ANQGSEA. The CDR3 DNA is TGCAGCGTTCTAGGTACAGGGGAGAGAAGTGGAACTGAAGCTTTCTTT. This sequence encodes CSVLGTGERSGTEAFF. Based on the CDR3 plus reference TRBV29-1 and TRBJ1-1, the full variable domain is SAVISQKPSRDICQRGTSLTIQCQVDSQVTMMFWYRQQPGQSLTLIATANQGSEATYESGFVIDKFPISRPNLTFSTLTVSNMSPEDSSIYLCSVLGTGERSGTEAFFGQGTRLTVV.

The chain has TRBV29-1 and TRBJ1-1; 7 nucleotides agree with TRBD1. The CDR3 is made up of 12 amino acids. Germline V gene sequence: CDR1 SQVTM, CDR2 ANQGSEA. Trimming removed 7 bases from V and 3 bases from J; junction bases left unmatched: 5. The CDR3 loop reads CSAVRGYTEAFF. The CDR3 bases are TGCAGCGCCGTCAGGGGGTACACTGAAGCTTTCTTT.

The V call is TRBV30, the J call TRBJ2-7; 9 bases line up with TRBD2. CDR3 length equals 16 residues. Germline values: CDR1 GTSNPN, CDR2 SVGIG (reference sequence). J was trimmed by 5 bases and V by 8 bases; bases with no gene match: 19. The CDR3 nucleotides read TGTGCCCTTAGCGGGAGCCCAGTTTGGTTTCGGGACGAGCAGTACTTC. Amino acids: CALSGSPVWFRDEQYF.

V and J are TRBV11-2 and TRBJ1-4, with 7 bases aligning to TRBD1. Trimming cost V 1 base and J 6 bases; bases outside gene matches: 2. CDR3 size: 14 residues. Germline CDR1 is SGHAT and CDR2 is FQNNGV. CDR3 nucleotide sequence: TGTGCCAGCAGCTTAGGTCAGGGGGATGAAAAACTGTTTTTT. Protein sequence: CASSLGQGDEKLFF.